Below are 2 T cell receptor beta chains sequenced from a single sample in a study of T cell responses to AZD1222 COVID-19 vaccine. Only in-frame clones appear in the TCRdb table, and some are missing; sequencing was by immunoSEQ multiplex PCR. The repertoire holds some 120,000 clones, with over 75% as singletons. Specimen: peripheral blood, collected on day 0 of AZD1222 vaccination. These receptors originate from an adult in good health.

The genes are TRBV5-1 and TRBJ2-1, with TRBD2 identical over 7 bases. V lost 2 bases to trimming and J lost 3 bases; unmatched junction nucleotides: 5. The CDR3 consists of 15 residues. Germline V gives CDR1 SGHRS, CDR2 YFSETQ. CDR3: CASSLVGGSYNEQFF. The CDR3 region has the DNA TGCGCCAGCAGCTTAGTAGGCGGGAGCTACAATGAGCAGTTCTTC. The whole variable domain, remainder taken from reference TRBV5-1 and TRBJ2-1, is KAGVTQTPRYLIKTRGQQVTLSCSPISGHRSVSWYQQTPGQGLQFLFEYFSETQRNKGNFPGRFSGRQFSNSRSEMNVSTLELGDSALYLCASSLVGGSYNEQFFGPGTRLTVL.

This clone was counted only a few times. The chain joins TRBV7-9 to TRBJ2-2; D gene uncertain. Germline assignment: CDR1 SEHNR and CDR2 FQNEAQ (reference sequence). Trimming removed 6 bases at V and 2 bases at J, with 10 bases between. The CDR3 has 14 amino acids. The CDR3 loop is CASRSPGNTGELFF. CDR3 coding DNA: TGTGCCAGCAGATCCCCCGGAAACACCGGGGAGCTGTTTTTT.